The 29 T cell receptor beta chains below come from one sample, sequenced in a study of cytomegalovirus exposure and HLA in healthy donors. PCR primers comprised 60 Vbeta and 13 Jbeta primers. Assay used: immunoSEQ multiplex PCR; TCRdb lists only in-frame clones, some missing. The sample yields 100,000 or so clones, roughly 70% seen once. The sequencing input was PBMCs. Receptors originate from a middle-aged man in good health and CMV-seronegative.

This chain links TRBV4-1 with TRBJ2-7; no definite D call. The germline CDR1 and CDR2 sequences are MGHRA and YSYEKL. Between the trimmed V and J ends, which lost 1 base and 1 base, there was a span of 5 bases. This CDR3 spans 13 amino acids. The CDR3: CASSQVQSYEQYF. In DNA, the CDR3 is TGCGCCAGCAGCCAAGTCCAATCCTACGAGCAGTACTTC.

This clone was seen only a few times. The V gene is TRBV4-1, the J gene TRBJ1-4, with TRBD1 as a possible D gene (5 bases). Germline V gives CDR1 MGHRA, CDR2 YSYEKL. Deletions cut 4 bases from V and 5 bases from J, with 11 bases between. This CDR3 is 14 amino acids long. CDR3 sequence (DNA): TGCGCCAGCAGCCGGGGGACTTCCAATGAAAAACTGTTTTTT. Translated, it gives CASSRGTSNEKLFF.

The chain carries TRBV5-5 and TRBJ2-7, with TRBD1 matching 10 bases. Germline-derived CDR1 and CDR2 are SGHKS and YYEKEE (reference sequence). The CDR3 is made up of 15 amino acids. Trimming took 0 bases from V and 4 from J; bases not matched to a gene: 4. This CDR3 is CASSLGDRGQYEQYF. CDR3 nucleotide sequence: TGTGCCAGCAGCTTGGGAGACAGGGGGCAGTACGAGCAGTACTTC.

The chain is built from TRBV18 and TRBJ1-1; tentative D call: TRBD1 (5 bases). V lost 4 bases and J lost 4, with 10 bases in between. The CDR3 covers 13 residues. Per germline, CDR1 KGHSH and CDR2 LQKENI. The CDR3 DNA is TGTGCCAGCTCACAAGACAGCCTCACTGAAGCTTTCTTT. It encodes CASSQDSLTEAFF.

This clone has just a few counts. The V call is TRBV19, the J call TRBJ2-7; a possible D gene is TRBD1 (5 bases). Germline assignment: CDR1 LNHDA and CDR2 SQIVND (reference sequence). The CDR3 sequence is 11 residues long. V was clipped by 6 bases and J by 5 bases, with 8 bases between them. CDR3 sequence: CASSTGDEQYF. The CDR3 DNA is TGTGCCAGTAGCACAGGTGACGAGCAGTACTTC.

This rearrangement joins TRBV5-1 to TRBJ2-3, with a tentative D call TRBD2 (7 bases). The length of the CDR3 is 15 residues. Trimming stripped 6 bases from V and 0 bases from J, with 14 bases between. Germline V CDR1 and CDR2: SGHRS, YFSETQ. The CDR3: CASNMGGGSTDTQYF. In nucleotides, the CDR3 is TGCGCCAGCAATATGGGGGGGGGCAGCACAGATACGCAGTATTTT.

The chain combines TRBV30 with TRBJ2-7, with 9 bases fitting TRBD2. The germline V gene has CDR1 GTSNPN and CDR2 SVGIG (reference sequence). CDR3 size: 15 residues. After removal of 7 bases from V and 5 bases from J, the junction contained 15 bases not matched to a gene. This CDR3 is CAFSHLGLAGDEQYF. In DNA, the CDR3 is TGTGCCTTTTCTCATTTGGGACTAGCAGGTGACGAGCAGTACTTC.

CDR3 DNA sequence: TGTGCCAGCAGTTTATCGCTCAGGGGTACGTACGAGCAGTACTTC. It is translated as CASSLSLRGTYEQYF. The rearrangement links TRBV27 to TRBJ2-5, with D perhaps TRBD1 (6 bases). The J call may be mistaken, given a closer DNA end match to TRBJ2-7. CDR1 MNHEY and CDR2 SMNVEV come from the germline V gene (reference sequence). The CDR3 covers 15 residues.

The V call is TRBV4-2, the J call TRBJ1-6, with 8 nucleotides matching TRBD1. From germline, CDR1 is LGHNA and CDR2 YNFKEQ. CDR3 length: 16 amino acids. V was clipped by 1 base and J by 3 bases; unmatched bases: 2. CDR3 DNA sequence: TGTGCCAGCAGCCAAGGACAGGGGTACTATAATTCACCCCTCCACTTT. It translates to CASSQGQGYYNSPLHF.

V usage is TRBV7-9 and J usage is TRBJ1-5; 9 bases agree with TRBD1. The germline V gene has CDR1 SEHNR and CDR2 FQNEAQ (reference sequence). The junction had 1 base not matched to a gene; V was cut back by 1 base and J by 3 bases. The length of the CDR3 is 15 residues. The CDR3 nucleotides are TGTGCCAGCAGCTTAGGGACAGGGGTCAATCAGCCCCAGCATTTT. It yields the protein CASSLGTGVNQPQHF.

V gene TRBV2 combines with J gene TRBJ2-7; 7 bases align to TRBD1. The CDR3 loop spans 11 amino acids. After removal of 8 bases from V and 6 bases from J, the junction contained 4 bases not matched to a gene. Per the germline V gene, CDR1 is SNHLY and CDR2 is FYNNEI. CDR3 loop: CASWDRGEQYF. CDR3 sequence (DNA): TGTGCCAGCTGGGACAGAGGCGAGCAGTACTTC.

The chain links TRBV5-4 to TRBJ2-5, with TRBD2 matching over 9 bases. CDR3 size: 14 residues. Germline V CDR1 and CDR2: SGHNT, YYREEE (reference sequence). With V trimmed by 3 bases and J by 3 bases, 3 bases remained unmatched. CDR3 in amino acids: CASSWGGREETQYF. The CDR3 DNA follows: TGTGCCAGCAGCTGGGGCGGGAGGGAAGAGACCCAGTACTTC.

This sequence joins TRBV2 and TRBJ1-4, with 7 bases matching TRBD1. With V trimmed by 10 bases and J by 7 bases, 15 bases remained unmatched. The CDR3 is made up of 15 amino acids. Germline CDR1 reads SNHLY; CDR2 reads FYNNEI. Here the CDR3 DNA reads TGTGCCACCCTAAGGGGGCTTCCTCGAAGTGAAAAACTGTTTTTT. Translation: CATLRGLPRSEKLFF.

The rearrangement joins TRBV9 to TRBJ1-5, with a tentative D call TRBD1 (5 bases). This CDR3 spans 15 amino acids. Germline CDR1 SGDLS, CDR2 YYNGEE. Trimming stripped 4 bases from V and 7 bases from J, with 18 bases between. The CDR3 loop is CASSPFEGSGQPQHF. The DNA of the CDR3 is TGTGCCAGCAGCCCTTTTGAGGGGAGCGGGCAGCCCCAGCATTTT.

The chain couples TRBV7-2 to TRBJ2-5; D possibly corresponds to TRBD1 (6 bases). TRBJ2-7 explains the end of the DNA better; the J call may be wrong. This CDR3 contains 13 residues. Germline CDR1 SGHTA, CDR2 FQGNSA. The CDR3 region has the DNA TGTGCCAGCAGCTCCCAGGGGTACTACGAGCAGTACTTC. As protein: CASSSQGYYEQYF.

The rearrangement links TRBV6-5 to TRBJ1-1; weak D call: TRBD1 (6 bases). This CDR3 has 14 amino acids. Trimming removed 6 bases from V and 1 base from J, with 12 bases in between. CDR1 is MNHEY and CDR2 is SVGAGI in the germline V gene. Written as DNA, the CDR3 is TGTGCCAGCAGGGCCGGCAGGGGGAACACTGAAGCTTTCTTT. Residues: CASRAGRGNTEAFF.

The chain combines TRBV6-6 with TRBJ2-7; 9 bases agree with TRBD1. Germline V gene lookup returns CDR1 MNHNY and CDR2 SVGAGI (reference sequence). The CDR3 spans 15 residues. Trimming cost V 6 bases and J 1 base; bases outside gene matches: 7. DNA of the CDR3: TGTGCCAGCAGCCGGGACAGGGAATCATCCTACGAGCAGTACTTC. This encodes CASSRDRESSYEQYF.

This chain uses TRBV6-5 with TRBJ1-1; tentative D call: TRBD1 (5 bases). The length of the CDR3 is 14 residues. The V gene's germline CDR1 is MNHEY and CDR2 SVGAGI. Trimming removed 5 bases at V and 1 base at J, with 11 bases between. DNA for the CDR3: TGTGCCAGCAGTGCCAGACAGAGGAACACTGAAGCTTTCTTT. It encodes CASSARQRNTEAFF.

This chain links TRBV19 with TRBJ2-5; 12 positions agree with TRBD1. Trimming removed 5 bases from V and 5 bases from J; junction bases left unmatched: 12. The CDR3 is 17 amino acids. Germline V gives CDR1 LNHDA, CDR2 SQIVND (reference sequence). This chain's CDR3 is CASSFRYGTGGAETQYF. Written as DNA, the CDR3 is TGTGCCAGTAGTTTCCGATACGGGACAGGGGGCGCGGAGACCCAGTACTTC.

The rearrangement uses TRBV4-3 and TRBJ2-7; 7 nucleotides agree with TRBD1. Germline V gives CDR1 LGHNA, CDR2 YSLEER. Losses at the gene ends were 1 base for V and 3 bases for J; bases not matched to a gene: 6. The CDR3 covers 15 residues. CDR3 DNA: TGCGCCAGCAGCCAAGGAGGGGGCGCCCACTACGAGCAGTACTTC. Translated: CASSQGGGAHYEQYF.

The chain recombines TRBV30 with TRBJ2-7, with D possibly being TRBD2 (5 bases). Germline V gene sequence: CDR1 GTSNPN, CDR2 SVGIG (reference sequence). Between the trimmed V and J ends, which lost 4 bases and 9 bases, there was a span of 16 bases. The CDR3 runs 12 residues. This chain's CDR3 is CAWTSGPLRQYF. The DNA of the CDR3 is TGTGCCTGGACCAGCGGCCCCCTAAGGCAGTACTTC.

The V and J genes are TRBV5-1 and TRBJ2-3, with 14 bases aligning to TRBD2. CDR1 and CDR2 (germline): SGHRS, YFSETQ. The CDR3 spans 17 residues. J lost 2 bases, V lost 2 bases, and 4 bases had no gene match. The CDR3 DNA follows: TGCGCCAGCAGCTTAAGGACTAGCGGGAGGAACACAGATACGCAGTATTTT. This sequence encodes CASSLRTSGRNTDTQYF.

The V call is TRBV5-5, the J call TRBJ2-7; a weak D match, TRBD2 (6 bases). V lost 4 bases and J 2 bases, leaving 13 bases between the germline ends. CDR1 and CDR2 from the germline V gene are SGHKS and YYEKEE (reference sequence). CDR3 size: 14 residues. The CDR3 nucleotides are TGTGCCAGCAGCATGACTAGTACCGCCTACGAGCAGTACTTC. It is translated as CASSMTSTAYEQYF.

This sequence joins TRBV5-6 and TRBJ1-1; the D gene is possibly TRBD1 (5 bases). CDR3 length: 14 amino acids. V shed 1 base and J shed 0 bases, with 7 bases lying between them. Germline V gene sequence: CDR1 SGHDT, CDR2 YYEEEE. This CDR3 reads CASSLRGMNTEAFF. The CDR3, as DNA: TGTGCCAGCAGCTTGCGGGGGATGAACACTGAAGCTTTCTTT. The variable domain in full, completed from reference TRBV5-6 and TRBJ1-1, reads DAGVTQSPTHLIKTRGQQVTLRCSPKSGHDTVSWYQQALGQGPQFIFQYYEEEERQRGNFPDRFSGHQFPNYSSELNVNALLLGDSALYLCASSLRGMNTEAFFGQGTRLTVV.

The chain carries TRBV7-8 and TRBJ2-3; TRBD2 matches at 9 bases. Germline assignment: CDR1 SGHVS and CDR2 FQNEAQ. This CDR3 comprises 21 residues. Trimming cost V 5 bases and J 2 bases; bases outside gene matches: 23. CDR3 loop: CASSRASGTLPFPPTTDTQYF. CDR3 in DNA: TGTGCCAGCAGCCGTGCTAGCGGGACTCTTCCGTTTCCCCCTACCACAGATACGCAGTATTTT.

This chain joins TRBV7-2 and TRBJ1-3; D ambiguous. V was shortened by 1 base and J by 2 bases, with 12 bases between the two germline ends. CDR1 and CDR2 (germline): SGHTA, FQGNSA. The CDR3 has 16 residues. CDR3 region: CASSLVGGSAGNTIYF. The CDR3 DNA sequence: TGTGCCAGCAGCTTAGTGGGAGGGTCGGCTGGAAACACCATATATTTT.

The chain employs TRBV7-9 and TRBJ2-5; TRBD2 aligns across 7 bases. Trimming took 7 bases from V and 2 from J; bases not matched to a gene: 7. The CDR3 sequence is 14 residues long. Looked up from germline, CDR1 is SEHNR and CDR2 is FQNEAQ (reference sequence). CDR3 sequence reads: CASTRLGGQETQYF. The CDR3 bases are TGTGCCAGCACCCGATTGGGAGGGCAAGAGACCCAGTACTTC.

This chain uses TRBV10-1 with TRBJ2-2, with D maybe TRBD2 (7 bases). The germline V gene encodes CDR1 WNHNN and CDR2 SYGVQD (reference sequence). This CDR3 spans 15 amino acids. Trimming took off 8 bases at V and 1 base at J, with 14 bases between the two ends. CDR3 region: CASRPGGQNTGELFF. CDR3 DNA sequence: TGCGCCAGCCGCCCCGGGGGGCAGAACACCGGGGAGCTGTTTTTT.

V is TRBV6-5 and J is TRBJ2-7; D might be TRBD2 (5 bases). V lost 0 bases and J lost 5, with 14 bases in between. This CDR3 region has 15 residues. In germline, CDR1 is MNHEY, CDR2 SVGAGI. CDR3 coding DNA: TGTGCCAGCAGTTACTCCCCACTAGGAAGGGACGAGCAGTACTTC. This gives the protein CASSYSPLGRDEQYF.